This T cell receptor beta chain was sequenced in a study of blood T cell repertoires in COVID-19. Study context: Sample material is recorded as cDNA or gDNA derived from T cells, B-cell-depleted T cells, or PBMCs.

Categorization into cohorts depended on clinical history that participants reported. Cohort 3 donors counted as recovered after two negative PCRs, clearance, or resolved symptoms. How the authors handled the data: Reference gene primer amplification gave nucleated cell count estimates. Produced via immunoSEQ multiplex PCR; TCRdb's table is partial and in-frame only. Clonal size and the V and J genes are those of that table, whereas D and trimming came from the DNA. The sample lists hundreds of thousands of clones, 75% to 90% occurring once. The V gene end was trimmed by 4 bases and the J gene end by 4 bases; junction bases not matched to a gene: 8. Germline V gene lookup returns CDR1 MDHEN and CDR2 SYDVKM. There are 16 residues in the CDR3.

Sequencing was done on a sample of PBMCs or T cells enriched from blood (not recorded which). J is TRBJ2-1 and V is TRBV28, with TRBD2 matching 9 bases. The sequence was obtained from a woman aged 18-29 years who had recovered from COVID-19. The CDR3 loop is CASSSPAGGRYNEQFF. In nucleotides, the CDR3 is TGTGCCAGCAGTTCACCAGCGGGGGGTCGATACAATGAGCAGTTCTTC.